This entry concerns a single T cell receptor (beta chain). The record originates from a study of blood T cell repertoires in COVID-19. Across the whole study: The United States, Italy and Spain were the sources of the acute and convalescent COVID-19 samples.

Original analysis: How many nucleated cells were present was estimated from reference gene primer amplification. The protocol was immunoSEQ multiplex PCR, while the TCRdb copy is restricted to in-frame clones and leaves out a portion. That table gives V, J and clone size, and the DNA gave D and trimming. The data contain 130,000 or so clones, roughly four fifths of them singletons. V was cut by 4 bases and J by 6 bases, with 15 bases left in between. Germline V gives CDR1 LGHDT, CDR2 YNNKEL (reference sequence). CDR3 size: 14 residues. The material sequenced was peripheral blood. The source of this sequence is a human donor in a cohort sampled during active COVID-19. This chain joins TRBV3-1 (or the pseudogene TRBV3-2) and TRBJ1-2; possible D gene TRBD1, 6 bases. The chain's CDR3 is CASSRATGSNGYTF. The CDR3 region has the DNA TGTGCCAGCAGCCGAGCAACAGGGAGTAATGGCTACACCTTC.